The 19 T cell receptor beta chains below were found in one sample sequenced in a study of cytomegalovirus exposure and HLA in healthy donors. This PCR relied on a set of 60 Vbeta primers and 13 Jbeta primers. Profiling relied on immunoSEQ multiplex PCR, and the TCRdb table lists in-frame clones only, not all of them. The sample holds about 160,000 clones, 75% to 85% seen once. Input material: PBMCs. The receptors derive from a man over 45 in good health and CMV-seropositive.

The chain employs TRBV4-1 and TRBJ1-1; no clear D. V was trimmed by 9 bases and J by 1 base, leaving 12 bases between them. The germline V gene encodes CDR1 MGHRA and CDR2 YSYEKL. CDR3 size: 13 residues. CDR3 sequence: CASCTGENTEAFF. The DNA for the CDR3 is TGCGCCAGTTGTACGGGAGAGAACACTGAAGCTTTCTTT.

V gene TRBV11-3 combines with J gene TRBJ2-3, with 11 positions matching TRBD1. Losses at the gene ends were 1 base for V and 4 bases for J; bases not matched to a gene: 4. Germline CDR1 is SGHNT and CDR2 is YENEEA. The CDR3 covers 16 residues. As DNA, the CDR3 is TGTGCCAGCAGCTTAGGGACGGGACAGGGGGCAGATACGCAGTATTTT. Its protein product is CASSLGTGQGADTQYF. Filled out from reference TRBV11-3 and TRBJ2-3, the complete variable domain reads EAGVVQSPRYKIIEKKQPVAFWCNPISGHNTLYWYLQNLGQGPELLIRYENEEAVDDSQLPKDRFSAERLKGVDSTLKIQPAELGDSAVYLCASSLGTGQGADTQYFGPGTRLTVL.

The genes are TRBV5-1 and TRBJ1-6, with TRBD1 matching 7 bases. The CDR3 runs to 15 residues. After removal of 0 bases from V and 3 bases from J, the junction contained 0 bases not matched to a gene. CDR1 is SGHRS, CDR2 YFSETQ, per germline. This CDR3 is CASSLDRGYNSPLHF. CDR3 DNA sequence: TGCGCCAGCAGCTTGGACAGGGGCTATAATTCACCCCTCCACTTT.

The V call is TRBV28, the J call TRBJ1-5; D call uncertain. This CDR3 is built from 16 residues. V was cut by 2 bases and J by 0 bases, with 11 bases left in between. Per the germline V gene, CDR1 is MDHEN and CDR2 is SYDVKM. This chain's CDR3 is CASSLTNDHSNQPQHF. The CDR3 DNA is TGTGCCAGCAGTTTAACAAACGATCATAGCAATCAGCCCCAGCATTTT.

This sequence joins TRBV14 and TRBJ2-3, with TRBD2 matching over 15 bases. The CDR3 is made up of 17 amino acids. V shed 1 base, J shed 3 bases, and the junction held 2 bases outside the gene matches. Per the germline V gene, CDR1 is SGHDN and CDR2 is FVKESK. CDR3 nucleotides: TGTGCCAGCAGCCAAGGGACTAGCGGGGGGGCAACAGATACGCAGTATTTT. This translates into CASSQGTSGGATDTQYF.

The V call is TRBV6-5, the J call TRBJ1-5, with 7 bases that match TRBD1. This CDR3 is built from 14 residues. Germline-derived CDR1 and CDR2 are MNHEY and SVGAGI. V dropped 5 bases and J dropped 3; count of bases not matched to a gene: 4. CDR3 in amino acids: CASSPTGANQPQHF. CDR3 nucleotide sequence: TGTGCCAGCAGTCCTACAGGGGCCAATCAGCCCCAGCATTTT.

There are a few counts of this clone. The rearrangement joins TRBV11-2 to TRBJ1-1, with unresolved D. Per the germline V gene, CDR1 is SGHAT and CDR2 is FQNNGV. The CDR3 is made up of 13 amino acids. Trimming took 4 bases from V and 7 from J, leaving 13 bases between them. CDR3 sequence (DNA): TGTGCCAGCAGCTCATTTCGGGAAGTTGAAGCTTTCTTT. Its protein is CASSSFREVEAFF.

The chain employs TRBV2 and TRBJ2-3, with TRBD2 identical over 9 bases. This CDR3 comprises 16 residues. CDR1 and CDR2 (germline): SNHLY, FYNNEI. With 8 bases clipped from V and 4 bases from J, the junction kept 13 bases outside the gene matches. Here the CDR3 DNA reads TGTGCCAGCGAGTTTCTAGCGGGGACTAGTCCAGATACGCAGTATTTT. It codes for CASEFLAGTSPDTQYF. The whole variable domain, filled in from reference TRBV2 and TRBJ2-3, reads EPEVTQTPSHQVTQMGQEVILRCVPISNHLYFYWYRQILGQKVEFLVSFYNNEISEKSEIFDDQFSVERPDGSNFTLKIRSTKLEDSAMYFCASEFLAGTSPDTQYFGPGTRLTVL.

The chain employs TRBV18 and TRBJ2-5; D uncertain. The V and J ends lost 4 bases and 4 bases respectively, with 10 bases between them. Germline CDR1 reads KGHSH; CDR2 reads LQKENI. The CDR3 spans 13 residues. CDR3 region: CASSLDAVETQYF. In DNA, the CDR3 is TGTGCCAGCTCACTCGATGCGGTAGAGACCCAGTACTTC.

This clone has a single count. The V call is TRBV5-4, the J call TRBJ2-3; TRBD1 matches at 7 bases. Germline V gives CDR1 SGHNT, CDR2 YYREEE (reference sequence). This CDR3 is 15 amino acids long. The V segment lost 4 bases and the J segment 4 bases; nucleotides outside the gene matches: 9. CDR3 bases: TGTGCCAGCAGCAACAGGGGCCGAGGGGCAGATACGCAGTATTTT. This gives the protein CASSNRGRGADTQYF.

Regarding this clone: The junction shows a germline mismatch at one end, possibly a read error. The sample carries other DNA sequences with the same CDR3. The V gene is TRBV7-8, the J gene TRBJ2-1; the match to TRBD2 covers 7 bases. Germline values: CDR1 SGHVS, CDR2 FQNEAQ. There are 18 residues in the CDR3. CDR3 in DNA: TGTGCCAGCAGCTTAGCGGGGGGGAGGGCTAGCGTACACAATGAGCAATTCTTC. Translation gives CASSLAGGRASVHNEQFF.

V usage is TRBV6-5 and J usage is TRBJ1-1; D gene ambiguous. CDR1 is MNHEY and CDR2 is SVGAGI in the germline V gene. CDR3 length: 14 residues. The V gene lost 4 bases and the J gene lost 4 bases, with 13 bases spanning the gap. The CDR3 protein is CASSSTLTSTEAFF. The CDR3 DNA reads as TGTGCCAGCAGTTCGACTCTTACGAGCACTGAAGCTTTCTTT.

This chain links TRBV6-6 with TRBJ2-3; TRBD2 agrees at 9 bases. Looked up from germline, CDR1 is MNHNY and CDR2 is SVGAGI (reference sequence). The CDR3 runs 16 residues. Trimming removed 6 bases from V and 2 bases from J; junction bases left unmatched: 9. The CDR3 DNA follows: TGTGCCAGCAGCCCCTTAGCGGGGGAAGACACAGATACGCAGTATTTT. Amino acid sequence: CASSPLAGEDTDTQYF.

V is TRBV4-1 and J is TRBJ1-2; a possible D gene is TRBD1 (6 bases). Germline values: CDR1 MGHRA, CDR2 YSYEKL. Trimming left V 0 bases short and J 8 bases short, with 16 bases between. The CDR3 covers 15 residues. Here the CDR3 DNA reads TGCGCCAGCAGCCAAGAATCAACAGGGATCTACGGCTACACCTTC. Residues: CASSQESTGIYGYTF.

This clone turned up a few times. The genes are TRBV15 and TRBJ1-5, with a tentative D call TRBD1 (5 bases). Germline assignment: CDR1 LNHNV and CDR2 YYDKDF (reference sequence). Trimming stripped 8 bases from V and 0 bases from J, with 14 bases between. This CDR3 has 15 residues. The CDR3, as DNA: TGTGCCACCCGAGCCGGGACTCATAGCAATCAGCCCCAGCATTTT. Encoded protein: CATRAGTHSNQPQHF.

CDR3 sequence (DNA): TGTGCCAGTAGTCCAGGGGGAATGGATTCAGATACGCAGTATTTT. As protein: CASSPGGMDSDTQYF. The genes are TRBV19 and TRBJ2-3, with TRBD1 matching over 7 bases. This CDR3 has 15 residues. V lost 5 bases, J lost 4 bases, and 9 bases stayed unmatched. Germline lookup yields CDR1 LNHDA and CDR2 SQIVND (reference sequence).

The chain couples TRBV29-1 to TRBJ2-2; D perhaps matches TRBD1 (7 bases). This CDR3 has 14 amino acids. V gave up 6 bases and J gave up 7 bases, with 18 bases separating them. Germline CDR1 reads SQVTM; CDR2 reads ANQGSEA. The CDR3 is CSVHFTGEVGELFF. CDR3 nucleotides: TGCAGCGTCCATTTTACAGGGGAGGTCGGGGAGCTGTTTTTT.

This chain links TRBV6-1 with TRBJ1-1; the D is unclear. The CDR3 runs to 13 residues. V was cut by 8 bases and J by 1 base, with 11 bases left in between. Germline values: CDR1 MNHNS, CDR2 SASEGT. The CDR3 bases are TGTGCCAGCCGCCGGCAGGAGAACACTGAAGCTTTCTTT. Translated: CASRRQENTEAFF.

This clone has more than one count but fewer than ten. The chain employs TRBV11-3 and TRBJ2-3; 10 positions agree with TRBD2. The CDR3 extends over 16 amino acids. The V segment lost 6 bases and the J segment 5 bases; nucleotides outside the gene matches: 11. Germline assignment: CDR1 SGHNT and CDR2 YENEEA. The CDR3 coding sequence is TGTGCCAGCAGTAGAGCGATCACTAGCGGGGAAGATACGCAGTATTTT. This gives the protein CASSRAITSGEDTQYF. Full variable domain (missing parts from reference TRBV11-3 and TRBJ2-3): EAGVVQSPRYKIIEKKQPVAFWCNPISGHNTLYWYLQNLGQGPELLIRYENEEAVDDSQLPKDRFSAERLKGVDSTLKIQPAELGDSAVYLCASSRAITSGEDTQYFGPGTRLTVL.